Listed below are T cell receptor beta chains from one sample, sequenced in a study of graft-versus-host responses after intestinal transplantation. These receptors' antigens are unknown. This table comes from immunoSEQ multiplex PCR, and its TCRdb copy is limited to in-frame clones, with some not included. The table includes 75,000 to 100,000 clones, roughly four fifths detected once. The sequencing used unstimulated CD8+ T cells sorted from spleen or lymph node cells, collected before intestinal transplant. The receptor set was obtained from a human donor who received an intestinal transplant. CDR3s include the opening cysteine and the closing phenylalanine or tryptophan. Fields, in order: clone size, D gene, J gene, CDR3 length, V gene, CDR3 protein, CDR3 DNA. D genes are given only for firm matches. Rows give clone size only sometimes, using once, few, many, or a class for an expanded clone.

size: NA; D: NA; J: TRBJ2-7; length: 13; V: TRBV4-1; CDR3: CASSQDRAYEQYF; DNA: TGCGCCAGCAGCCAAGACAGGGCCTACGAGCAGTACTTC
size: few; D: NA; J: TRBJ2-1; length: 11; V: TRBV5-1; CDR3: CASSLGNEQFF; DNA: TGCGCCAGCAGCTTGGGGAATGAGCAGTTCTTC
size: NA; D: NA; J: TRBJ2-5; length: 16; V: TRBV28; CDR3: CASSPNVVRLRETQYF; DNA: TGTGCCAGCAGCCCAAATGTCGTGCGGCTTCGAGAGACCCAGTACTTC
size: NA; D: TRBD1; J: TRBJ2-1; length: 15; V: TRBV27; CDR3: CASSFSGQAPGEQFF; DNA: TGTGCCAGCAGTTTCTCTGGACAGGCCCCCGGTGAGCAGTTCTTC
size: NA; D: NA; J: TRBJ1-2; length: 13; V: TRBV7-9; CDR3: CASSLGQGYGYTF; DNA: TGTGCCAGCAGCTTGGGGCAGGGATATGGCTACACCTTC
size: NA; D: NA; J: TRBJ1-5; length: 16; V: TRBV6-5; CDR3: CASSYIGTDRTGPQHF; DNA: TGTGCCAGCAGTTACATTGGGACGGACCGTACGGGGCCCCAGCATTTT
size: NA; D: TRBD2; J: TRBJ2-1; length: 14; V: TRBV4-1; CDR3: CASRSRTSGNEQFF; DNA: TGCGCCAGCAGATCAAGGACTAGCGGGAACGAGCAGTTCTTC
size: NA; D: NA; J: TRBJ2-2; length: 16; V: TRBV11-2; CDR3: CASSLQGRFNTGELFF; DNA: TGTGCCAGCAGCTTACAGGGGCGGTTCAACACCGGGGAGCTGTTTTTT
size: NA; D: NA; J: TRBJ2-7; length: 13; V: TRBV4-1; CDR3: CASSQTQGYEQYF; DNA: TGCGCCAGCAGCCAGACACAAGGTTACGAGCAGTACTTC
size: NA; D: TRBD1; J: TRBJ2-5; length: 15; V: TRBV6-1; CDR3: CASSERTGLRETQYF; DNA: TGTGCCAGCAGCGAGAGGACAGGGCTTAGGGAGACCCAGTACTTC
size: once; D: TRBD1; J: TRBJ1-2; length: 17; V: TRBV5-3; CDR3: CARSLVGDREINYGYTF; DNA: TGTGCCAGAAGCTTGGTAGGTGACAGGGAGATTAACTATGGCTACACCTTC
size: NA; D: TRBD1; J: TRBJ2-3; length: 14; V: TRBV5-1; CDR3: CASSQGTDTDTQYF; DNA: TGCGCCAGCAGCCAAGGGACAGACACAGATACGCAGTATTTT
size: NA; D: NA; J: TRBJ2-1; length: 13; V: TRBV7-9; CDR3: CASSFGPSNEQFF; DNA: TGTGCCAGCAGCTTCGGGCCTAGCAATGAGCAGTTCTTC
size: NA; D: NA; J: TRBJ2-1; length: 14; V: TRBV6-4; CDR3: CASSEGFQGDEQFF; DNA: TGTGCCAGCAGTGAGGGATTCCAGGGCGATGAGCAGTTCTTC
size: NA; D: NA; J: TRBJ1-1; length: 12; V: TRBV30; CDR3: CAWSWGGTEAFF; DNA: TGTGCCTGGAGCTGGGGTGGGACTGAAGCTTTCTTT
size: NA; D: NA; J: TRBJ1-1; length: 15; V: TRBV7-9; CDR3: CASSLSGRGGPEAFF; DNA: TGTGCCAGCAGCTTATCGGGAAGGGGAGGGCCTGAAGCTTTCTTT
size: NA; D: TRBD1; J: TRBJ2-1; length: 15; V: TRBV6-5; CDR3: CASSPRDSPYNEQFF; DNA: TGTGCCAGCAGTCCCAGGGACAGCCCATACAATGAGCAGTTCTTC
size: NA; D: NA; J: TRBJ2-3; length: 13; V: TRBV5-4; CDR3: CASSFRPTYTQYF; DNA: TGTGCCAGCAGCTTCCGGCCAACGTATACGCAGTATTTT
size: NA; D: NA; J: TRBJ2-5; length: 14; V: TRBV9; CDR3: CASSVTAPGETQYF; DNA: TGTGCCAGCAGCGTAACAGCCCCGGGAGAGACCCAGTACTTC
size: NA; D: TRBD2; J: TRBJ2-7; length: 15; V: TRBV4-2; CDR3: CASSQEPGLVHEQYF; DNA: TGTGCCAGCAGCCAGGAACCGGGACTAGTCCACGAGCAGTACTTC
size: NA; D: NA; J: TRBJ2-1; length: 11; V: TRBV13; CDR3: CASSFRNEQFF; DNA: TGTGCCAGCAGCTTTAGGAATGAGCAGTTCTTC
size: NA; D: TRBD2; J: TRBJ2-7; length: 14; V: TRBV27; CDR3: CASSLAGVSYEQYF; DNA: TGTGCCAGCAGTTTAGCGGGAGTCAGCTACGAGCAGTACTTC
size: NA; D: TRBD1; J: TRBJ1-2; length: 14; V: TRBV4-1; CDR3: CASSQGDRAGGYTF; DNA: TGCGCCAGCAGCCAAGGAGACAGGGCTGGAGGCTACACCTTC
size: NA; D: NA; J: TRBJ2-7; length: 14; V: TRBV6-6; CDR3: CASSYNEDTYEQYF; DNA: TGTGCCAGCAGCTATAACGAGGATACCTACGAGCAGTACTTC
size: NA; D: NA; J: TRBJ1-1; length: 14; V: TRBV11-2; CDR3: CASSSRQPYTEAFF; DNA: TGTGCCAGCAGCTCCAGGCAGCCCTACACTGAAGCTTTCTTT
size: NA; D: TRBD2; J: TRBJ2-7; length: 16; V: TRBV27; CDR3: CASSLEGTSGLYEQYF; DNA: TGTGCCAGCAGTTTAGAAGGGACTAGCGGGCTTTACGAGCAGTACTTC
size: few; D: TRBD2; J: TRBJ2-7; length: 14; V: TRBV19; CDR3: CASRRSGTSYEQYF; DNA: TGTGCCAGTAGGCGGAGCGGGACCTCCTACGAGCAGTACTTC
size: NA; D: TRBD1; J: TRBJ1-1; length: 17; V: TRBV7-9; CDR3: CASSLNRGPEGDTEAFF; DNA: TGTGCCAGCAGCTTAAACAGGGGCCCCGAGGGGGACACTGAAGCTTTCTTT
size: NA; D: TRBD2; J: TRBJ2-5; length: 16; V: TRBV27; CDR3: CASSIGTSGRAETQYF; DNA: TGTGCCAGCAGTATCGGGACTAGCGGGAGAGCGGAGACCCAGTACTTC
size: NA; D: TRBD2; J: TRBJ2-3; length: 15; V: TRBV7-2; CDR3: CASSPGTSSTDTQYF; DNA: TGTGCCAGCAGCCCTGGGACTAGCTCTACAGATACGCAGTATTTT
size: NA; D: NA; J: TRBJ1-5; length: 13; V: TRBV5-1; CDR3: CASSRGRNQPQHF; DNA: TGCGCCAGCAGCAGGGGACGCAATCAGCCCCAGCATTTT
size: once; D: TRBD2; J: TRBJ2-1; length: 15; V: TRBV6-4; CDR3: CASSEISGGDNEQFF; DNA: TGTGCCAGCAGTGAAATATCGGGGGGGGACAATGAGCAGTTCTTC
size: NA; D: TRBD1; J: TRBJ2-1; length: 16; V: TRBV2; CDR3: CASSEVRGPTRDEQFF; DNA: TGTGCCAGCAGTGAAGTGAGGGGGCCGACCCGCGATGAGCAGTTCTTC
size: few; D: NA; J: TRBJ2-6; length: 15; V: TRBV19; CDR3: CASKWTASGANVLTF; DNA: TGTGCCAGTAAATGGACAGCCTCTGGGGCCAACGTCCTGACTTTC
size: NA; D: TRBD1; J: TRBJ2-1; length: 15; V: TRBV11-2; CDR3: CASSSLPGQGNEQFF; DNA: TGTGCCAGCAGTTCCCTTCCGGGACAGGGGAATGAGCAGTTCTTC
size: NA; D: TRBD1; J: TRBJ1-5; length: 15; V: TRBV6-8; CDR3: CASSLGQGKRQPQHF; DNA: TGTGCCAGCAGTCTCGGACAGGGGAAGAGGCAGCCCCAGCATTTT
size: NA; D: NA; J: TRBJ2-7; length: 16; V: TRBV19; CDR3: CASSIELTAGGYEQYF; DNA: TGTGCCAGTAGTATAGAATTGACGGCCGGGGGATACGAGCAGTACTTC
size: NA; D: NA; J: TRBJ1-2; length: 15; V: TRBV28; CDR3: CASSVQGIEDYGYTF; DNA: TGTGCCAGCAGTGTACAGGGTATAGAGGACTATGGCTACACCTTC
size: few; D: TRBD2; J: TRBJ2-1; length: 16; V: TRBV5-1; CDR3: CASSSSGVYPDNEQFF; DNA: TGCGCCAGCAGCTCTAGCGGGGTTTATCCCGACAATGAGCAGTTCTTC
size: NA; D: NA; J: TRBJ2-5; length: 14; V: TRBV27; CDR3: CASSIGDPAQTQYF; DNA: TGTGCCAGCAGTATCGGGGACCCGGCCCAGACCCAGTACTTC
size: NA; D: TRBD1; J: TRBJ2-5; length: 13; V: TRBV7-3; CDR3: CASSLGQGKTQYF; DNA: TGTGCCAGCAGCTTGGGACAGGGGAAGACCCAGTACTTC
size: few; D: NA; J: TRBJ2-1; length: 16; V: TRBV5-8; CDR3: CASSLENVGPYNEQFF; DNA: TGTGCCAGCAGCCTTGAGAACGTGGGGCCATACAATGAGCAGTTCTTC
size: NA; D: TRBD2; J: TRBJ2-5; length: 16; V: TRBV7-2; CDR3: CASSLEGRGGLETQYF; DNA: TGTGCCAGCAGCTTAGAGGGACGGGGGGGCTTAGAGACCCAGTACTTC
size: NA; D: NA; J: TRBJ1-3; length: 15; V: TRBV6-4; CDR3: CASTGTTDSGNTIYF; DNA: TGTGCCAGCACCGGGACAACGGACTCTGGAAACACCATATATTTT
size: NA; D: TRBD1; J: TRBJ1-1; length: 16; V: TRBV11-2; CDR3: CASSSPRGLLDTEAFF; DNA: TGTGCCAGCAGCTCCCCCAGGGGGCTGTTGGACACTGAAGCTTTCTTT
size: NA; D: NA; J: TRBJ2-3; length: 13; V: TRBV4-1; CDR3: CASSQEGDWSQYF; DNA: TGCGCCAGCAGCCAAGAAGGGGATTGGTCGCAGTATTTT
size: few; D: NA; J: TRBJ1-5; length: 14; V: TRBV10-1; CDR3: CASTPKGRSQPQHF; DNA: TGCGCCAGCACCCCGAAAGGGAGGAGTCAGCCCCAGCATTTT
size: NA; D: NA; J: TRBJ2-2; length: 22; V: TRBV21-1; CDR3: CASSKEVAPPSGRAGDTGELFF; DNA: TGTGCCAGCAGCAAAGAAGTGGCCCCGCCTAGCGGGAGGGCCGGGGACACCGGGGAGCTGTTTTTT
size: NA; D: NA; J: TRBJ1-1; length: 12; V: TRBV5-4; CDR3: CASSRDNTEAFF; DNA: TGTGCCAGCAGCCGTGATAACACTGAAGCTTTCTTT
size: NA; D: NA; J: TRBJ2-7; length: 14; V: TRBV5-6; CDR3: CASSLVSAAYEQYF; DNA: TGTGCCAGCAGCTTGGTCTCGGCCGCCTACGAGCAGTACTTC
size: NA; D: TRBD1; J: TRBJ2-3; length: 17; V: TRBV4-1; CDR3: CASSQGRGTGVADTQYF; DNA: TGCGCCAGCAGCCAAGGGCGGGGGACAGGGGTGGCAGATACGCAGTATTTT
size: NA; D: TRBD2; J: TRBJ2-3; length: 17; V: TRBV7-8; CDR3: CASSPRSSGSGSDTQYF; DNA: TGTGCCAGCAGCCCAAGGAGTAGCGGGAGCGGGTCAGATACGCAGTATTTT
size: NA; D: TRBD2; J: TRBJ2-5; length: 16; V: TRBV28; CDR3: CATNHARTSGQGTQYF; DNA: TGTGCCACCAATCATGCACGAACTAGCGGACAAGGGACCCAGTACTTC
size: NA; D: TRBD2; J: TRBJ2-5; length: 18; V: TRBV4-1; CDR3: CASSQDGPSGGTKETQYF; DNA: TGCGCCAGCAGCCAAGATGGCCCTAGCGGGGGGACTAAAGAGACCCAGTACTTC
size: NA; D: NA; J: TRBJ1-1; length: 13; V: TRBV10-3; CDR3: CAISDLHYTEAFF; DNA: TGTGCCATCAGTGACCTTCACTACACTGAAGCTTTCTTT
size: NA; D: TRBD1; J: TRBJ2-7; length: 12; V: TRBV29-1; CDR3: CSVPGQGHEQYF; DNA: TGCAGCGTACCGGGACAGGGGCACGAGCAGTACTTC
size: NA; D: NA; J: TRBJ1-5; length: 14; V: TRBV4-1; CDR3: CASSQDGMNQPQHF; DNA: TGCGCCAGCAGCCAAGATGGCATGAATCAGCCCCAGCATTTT
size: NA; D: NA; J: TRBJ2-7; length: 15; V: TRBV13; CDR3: CASSFYNSLSYEQYF; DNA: TGTGCCAGCAGCTTTTATAACAGCCTCTCCTACGAGCAGTACTTC
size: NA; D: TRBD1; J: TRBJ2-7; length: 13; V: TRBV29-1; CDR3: CSVDATGGYEQYF; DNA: TGCAGCGTTGATGCGACAGGGGGCTACGAGCAGTACTTC